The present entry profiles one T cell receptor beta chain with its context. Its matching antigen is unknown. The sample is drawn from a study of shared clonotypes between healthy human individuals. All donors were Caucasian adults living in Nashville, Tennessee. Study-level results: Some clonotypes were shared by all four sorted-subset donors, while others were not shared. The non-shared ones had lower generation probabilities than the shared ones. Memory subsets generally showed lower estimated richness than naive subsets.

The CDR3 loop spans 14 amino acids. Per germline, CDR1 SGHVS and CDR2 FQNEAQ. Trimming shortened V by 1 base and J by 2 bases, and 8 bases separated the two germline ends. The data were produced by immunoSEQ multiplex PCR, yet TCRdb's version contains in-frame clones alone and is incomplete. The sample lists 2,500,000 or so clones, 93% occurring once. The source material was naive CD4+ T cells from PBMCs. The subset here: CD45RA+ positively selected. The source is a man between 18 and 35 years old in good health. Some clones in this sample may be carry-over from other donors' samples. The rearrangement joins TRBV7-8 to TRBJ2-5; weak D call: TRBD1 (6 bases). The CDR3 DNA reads TGTGCCAGCAGCTTAGTTCAGGGGCAAGAGACCCAGTACTTC. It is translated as CASSLVQGQETQYF.